The 26 T cell receptor beta chains presented below share a single source sample, sequenced in a study of blood T cell repertoires in COVID-19. Generated by immunoSEQ multiplex PCR, the TCRdb table keeps only in-frame clones and is missing some. The profile shows 240,000 or so clones, more than 70% of them singletons. Input material: peripheral blood. Receptors were obtained from a woman in her thirties or forties who had recovered from COVID-19.

The CDR3 DNA sequence: TGTGCCAGCAGCGTAGCTCAGGCCCAGGGGAACCAGCCCCAGCATTTT. As protein: CASSVAQAQGNQPQHF. The chain is built from TRBV9 and TRBJ1-5; perhaps TRBD1 as D (6 bases). Germline V lookup: CDR1 SGDLS, CDR2 YYNGEE. The CDR3 totals 16 residues. V gave up 0 bases and J gave up 7 bases, with 17 bases separating them.

The rearrangement uses TRBV5-1 and TRBJ2-1; a possible D gene is TRBD1 (8 bases). Germline CDR1 is SGHRS and CDR2 is YFSETQ. Trimming pared 2 bases from V and 4 bases from J, leaving 37 bases between. The CDR3 has 23 amino acids. CDR3 in DNA: TGCGCCAGCAGCTTAAACCCCCCCGGGACAGGCTTAGGAGCGGGGCCCAGGTACAATGAGCAGTTCTTC. Protein product: CASSLNPPGTGLGAGPRYNEQFF.

The sample holds one count of this clone. The chain combines TRBV14 with TRBJ2-1; possibly TRBD2 for D (5 bases). Trimming took 3 bases from V and 8 from J, leaving 14 bases between them. The CDR3 loop spans 14 amino acids. CDR1 is SGHDN, CDR2 FVKESK, per germline. DNA for the CDR3: TGTGCCAGCAGCCATAGACCCGGGGTGTATGAGCAGTTCTTC. As protein: CASSHRPGVYEQFF.

V is TRBV14 and J is TRBJ1-3; no clear D gene. Germline V CDR1 and CDR2: SGHDN, FVKESK. The CDR3 contains 11 residues. V was pared by 4 bases and J by 4 bases, with 2 bases between. The DNA of the CDR3 is TGTGCCAGCAGCCCGGGAAACACCATATATTTT. Translated: CASSPGNTIYF.

The rearrangement links TRBV7-9 to TRBJ2-1; TRBD1 agrees at 8 bases. The CDR3 runs to 15 residues. Looked up from germline, CDR1 is SEHNR and CDR2 is FQNEAQ (reference sequence). With 5 bases clipped from V and 6 bases from J, the junction kept 9 bases outside the gene matches. DNA of the CDR3: TGTGCCAGCAGCCCCGGGACAGGTGGGGTCAATGAGCAGTTCTTC. This codes for CASSPGTGGVNEQFF.

The CDR3 region has the DNA TGTGCCACCAGCTCCCCGGGAGGGAGGTCGGGGAATGAGCAGTTCTTC. This gives the protein CATSSPGGRSGNEQFF. The gene calls are TRBV15 and TRBJ2-1; 8 bases line up with TRBD2. V shed 5 bases and J 7 bases; nucleotides not matched to a gene: 13. The CDR3 is made up of 16 amino acids. The germline gives CDR1 LNHNV, CDR2 YYDKDF (reference sequence).

This chain connects TRBV19 to TRBJ1-1, with TRBD1 matching over 7 bases. In germline, CDR1 is LNHDA, CDR2 SQIVND (reference sequence). V shed 2 bases, J shed 4 bases, and the junction held 10 bases outside the gene matches. This CDR3 spans 16 amino acids. The CDR3 DNA sequence: TGTGCCAGTAGTATATCGCTGACAGGGCGCTTCACTGAAGCTTTCTTT. It is translated as CASSISLTGRFTEAFF.

The chain carries TRBV5-1 and TRBJ2-5; 13 bases line up with TRBD2. In germline, CDR1 is SGHRS, CDR2 YFSETQ. CDR3 size: 16 residues. V was clipped by 0 bases and J by 5 bases; unmatched bases: 4. For the CDR3, the DNA is TGCGCCAGCAGCTTGGCCGGGACTAGCGGGATGGAGACCCAGTACTTC. It codes for CASSLAGTSGMETQYF.

The chain combines TRBV6-5 with TRBJ2-3; D is uncertain. CDR1 and CDR2 (germline): MNHEY, SVGAGI. This CDR3 contains 14 residues. V gave up 6 bases and J gave up 6 bases, with 16 bases separating them. Here the CDR3 DNA reads TGTGCCAGCAGCCCCTTCGCCCTCCGGGATACGCAGTATTTT. It codes for CASSPFALRDTQYF.

The sample holds a few counts of this clone. J is TRBJ1-5 and V is TRBV29-1; TRBD1 agrees at 10 bases. The germline V gene encodes CDR1 SQVTM and CDR2 ANQGSEA. Losses at the gene ends were 6 bases for V and 4 bases for J; bases not matched to a gene: 3. The CDR3 has 13 amino acids. In nucleotides, the CDR3 is TGCAGCGTGGGACAGGGGTTGAATCAGCCCCAGCATTTT. Translation gives CSVGQGLNQPQHF. Variable domain in full (rest from reference TRBV29-1 and TRBJ1-5): SAVISQKPSRDICQRGTSLTIQCQVDSQVTMMFWYRQQPGQSLTLIATANQGSEATYESGFVIDKFPISRPNLTFSTLTVSNMSPEDSSIYLCSVGQGLNQPQHFGDGTRLSIL.

The chain couples TRBV14 to TRBJ2-7; the match to TRBD2 covers 8 bases. J gave up 0 bases and V 4 bases, and 2 bases lay outside the gene matches. This CDR3 spans 14 amino acids. Germline V CDR1 and CDR2: SGHDN, FVKESK. The CDR3 reads CASSPGGTSYEQYF. Here the CDR3 DNA reads TGTGCCAGCAGCCCGGGGGGGACCTCCTACGAGCAGTACTTC.

This clone appeared a single time. The gene calls are TRBV9 and TRBJ1-3; no firm D call. V gave up 6 bases and J gave up 4 bases, with 8 bases separating them. This CDR3 region has 12 residues. Looked up from germline, CDR1 is SGDLS and CDR2 is YYNGEE. In DNA form, the CDR3 reads TGTGCCAGCACGGGAACCGGAAACACCATATATTTT. This codes for CASTGTGNTIYF. The full variable domain, completed using reference TRBV9 and TRBJ1-3, is DSGVTQTPKHLITATGQRVTLRCSPRSGDLSVYWYQQSLDQGLQFLIQYYNGEERAKGNILERFSAQQFPDLHSELNLSSLELGDSALYFCASTGTGNTIYFGEGSWLTVV.

V and J are TRBV19 and TRBJ1-2; weak D call: TRBD1 (5 bases). With 5 bases removed from V and 10 bases from J, the gap between germline ends came to 11 bases. Germline CDR1 and CDR2: LNHDA and SQIVND (reference sequence). The CDR3 spans 11 residues. The CDR3 here is CASSARQIYTF. CDR3 coding DNA: TGTGCCAGTAGTGCCCGACAGATCTACACCTTC.

V is TRBV11-3 and J is TRBJ2-7, with 8 positions matching TRBD1. V was pared by 4 bases and J by 7 bases, with 12 bases of the junction left unmatched. This CDR3 contains 15 residues. Germline V gives CDR1 SGHNT, CDR2 YENEEA. As DNA, the CDR3 is TGTGCCAGCAGCTCGCCGACGGGACAGGTGGGGGAGCAGTACTTC. It yields the protein CASSSPTGQVGEQYF.

The CDR3 region has the DNA TGTGCCATCCCGTCCTCAGATGAGCAGTTCTTC. This encodes CAIPSSDEQFF. V gene TRBV7-9 combines with J gene TRBJ2-1; no reliable D call. The CDR3 spans 11 residues. Per the germline V gene, CDR1 is SEHNR and CDR2 is FQNEAQ (reference sequence). The germline V and J ends were trimmed by 10 bases and 8 bases, with 12 bases remaining between them.

The chain employs TRBV18 and TRBJ1-2; TRBD1 is a possible D gene (5 bases). The CDR3 spans 15 residues. V was pared by 2 bases and J by 6 bases, with 16 bases between. CDR1 KGHSH and CDR2 LQKENI come from the germline V gene. CDR3 sequence reads: CASSPAGPAYDGYTF. CDR3 in DNA: TGTGCCAGCTCACCAGCGGGACCGGCATATGATGGCTACACCTTC.

The V call is TRBV19, the J call TRBJ2-3; 11 nucleotides agree with TRBD2. The length of the CDR3 is 17 residues. CDR1 is LNHDA, CDR2 SQIVND, per germline (reference sequence). V was pared by 1 base and J by 6 bases, with 9 bases of the junction left unmatched. CDR3 in DNA: TGTGCCAGTAGTATAGCGACTAGCGGGGCCCCCGGGGATACGCAGTATTTT. It specifies CASSIATSGAPGDTQYF.

This chain connects TRBV19 to TRBJ1-5, with 7 bases aligning to TRBD1. The junction had 9 bases not matched to a gene; V was cut back by 3 bases and J by 7 bases. The CDR3 contains 15 residues. Germline values: CDR1 LNHDA, CDR2 SQIVND (reference sequence). The CDR3 DNA reads as TGTGCCAGTAGTATGGGCAGGGGGTCGGGACAGCCCCAGCATTTT. Amino acids: CASSMGRGSGQPQHF.

In nucleotides, the CDR3 is TGTGCCAGCGGGGGCCCCTTCACTGAAGCTTTCTTT. Protein product: CASGGPFTEAFF. The rearrangement joins TRBV27 to TRBJ1-1, with D perhaps TRBD1 (6 bases). The germline V gene has CDR1 MNHEY and CDR2 SMNVEV (reference sequence). This CDR3 is built from 12 residues. Trimming took off 8 bases at V and 4 bases at J, with 11 bases between the two ends.

The rearrangement links TRBV2 to TRBJ1-2; possibly TRBD1 for D (5 bases). The CDR3 has 12 residues. Germline CDR1 and CDR2: SNHLY and FYNNEI. Deletions cut 8 bases from V and 8 bases from J, with 15 bases between. The CDR3 sequence is CASPAGRGGYTF. The CDR3 DNA is TGTGCCAGCCCGGCGGGGCGCGGGGGCTACACCTTC.

V and J are TRBV6-1 and TRBJ2-7; 8 positions match TRBD2. Germline CDR1 reads MNHNS; CDR2 reads SASEGT. CDR3 length: 17 amino acids. V trimming: 3 bases; J trimming: 5 bases; junction bases outside the gene matches: 15. The CDR3: CASSEGVLAGGFDEQYV. CDR3 coding DNA: TGTGCCAGCAGTGAGGGGGTGTTGGCGGGAGGTTTCGACGAGCAGTACGTC.

The chain uses TRBV3-1 (or the pseudogene TRBV3-2) and TRBJ2-7, with 8 bases fitting TRBD1. Unmatched junction bases numbered 11, after V lost 1 base and J lost 6 bases. The germline V gene encodes CDR1 LGHDT and CDR2 YNNKEL (reference sequence). This CDR3 is built from 16 residues. CDR3 sequence: CASSQALGRGRSEQYF. In DNA form, the CDR3 reads TGTGCCAGCAGCCAAGCCCTGGGCAGGGGGCGCAGCGAGCAGTACTTC.

The chain employs TRBV7-2 and TRBJ1-5, with 9 positions matching TRBD1. From germline, CDR1 is SGHTA and CDR2 FQGNSA. The junction had 5 bases not matched to a gene; V was cut back by 4 bases and J by 7 bases. There are 14 residues in the CDR3. The chain's CDR3 is CASSSGQGRQPQHF. The CDR3 bases are TGTGCCAGCAGCTCGGGACAGGGCCGGCAGCCCCAGCATTTT.

The CDR3 loop reads CASLHGTLMNTEAFF. The DNA of the CDR3 is TGCGCCAGTCTCCACGGGACACTTATGAACACTGAAGCTTTCTTT. The V call is TRBV10-1, the J call TRBJ1-1; tentatively, D is TRBD1 (6 bases). The CDR3 is 15 residues long. Germline V gene lookup returns CDR1 WNHNN and CDR2 SYGVQD (reference sequence). Trimming removed 9 bases from V and 0 bases from J, with 17 bases in between.

A few counts support this clone. This chain uses TRBV30 with TRBJ2-2, with TRBD2 identical over 8 bases. CDR1 and CDR2 from the germline V gene are GTSNPN and SVGIG (reference sequence). This CDR3 is built from 17 residues. V dropped 0 bases and J dropped 6; count of bases not matched to a gene: 12. CDR3 sequence reads: CAWSVRGRLAGPGELFF. CDR3 DNA sequence: TGTGCCTGGAGTGTACGGGGAAGGCTAGCGGGCCCCGGGGAGCTGTTTTTT.

V and J are TRBV6-6 and TRBJ2-7; weak D call: TRBD1 (5 bases). The ends were cut back, 2 bases at V and 9 bases at J, with 8 bases in the middle. CDR3 length: 11 residues. From germline, CDR1 is MNHNY and CDR2 SVGAGI (reference sequence). The CDR3 reads CASSYLQGQYF. DNA for the CDR3: TGTGCCAGCAGTTACCTCCAGGGGCAGTACTTC.